The 28 T cell receptor beta chains below all came from one sample that was sequenced in a study of regulatory T cells in long-lasting Graves disease. Researchers made TCR beta libraries by using iRepertoire HTBI primers and running Arm-PCR on CDR3 regions. TCRdb ran MiXCR on the multiplex PCR reads and lists one entry per CDR3 protein. Counted here are around 340,000 distinct CDR3 sequences, less than 20% occurring once; the ten biggest clones make up about 29%. The time point was: persistent/refractory GD, antithyroid drugs over 5 years with positive TRAb. Researchers made the TCR library from RNA that was extracted from PBMCs. The material sequenced was peripheral blood mononuclear cells (PBMCs), taken when the disease was refractory, from a patient treated with antithyroid drugs. The receptors stem from a female donor with Graves disease.

With regard to this clonotype: This sequence is one base from a far larger clone and is likely a read error. No conserved phenylalanine or tryptophan ends this CDR3, so it is likely a read error. The rearrangement uses TRBV9 and TRBJ2-5; D gene unclear. The CDR3 sequence is 14 residues long. CDR1 and CDR2 (germline): SGDLS, YYNGEE. Trimming shortened V by 4 bases and J by 5 bases, and 15 bases separated the two germline ends. The CDR3 DNA is TGTGCCAGCAGCATGGATCCGATGTGGGAGACCCAGTACCTC. This gives the protein CASSMDPMWETQYL.

This clonotype has ten or more counts. This chain links TRBV20-1 with TRBJ2-5; 9 bases fit TRBD2. Trimming cost V 6 bases and J 4 bases; bases outside gene matches: 6. The CDR3 spans 13 residues. Germline CDR1 is DFQATT and CDR2 is SNEGSKA (reference sequence). The CDR3 region is CSASLAGAETQYF. The CDR3 DNA is TGCAGTGCCTCCTTAGCGGGAGCAGAGACCCAGTACTTC.

The CDR3 DNA follows: TGTGCCAGCAGCTTAGGGGGGGCGGCAGGTCAGCCCCAGCATTTT. Translated: CASSLGGAAGQPQHF. J is TRBJ1-5 and V is TRBV7-9; maybe TRBD1 (6 bases). Trimming left V 1 base short and J 6 bases short, with 13 bases between. In germline, CDR1 is SEHNR, CDR2 FQNEAQ (reference sequence). This CDR3 comprises 15 residues.

This clonotype was counted ten times or more. The gene calls are TRBV12-3 or TRBV12-4 and TRBJ2-7; 7 positions agree with TRBD1. The CDR3 totals 17 residues. Unmatched junction bases numbered 14, after V lost 6 bases and J lost 0 bases. The CDR3 is CASSPDFWAGGSYEQYF. For the CDR3, the DNA is TGTGCCAGCAGCCCCGATTTCTGGGCAGGGGGCTCCTACGAGCAGTACTTC.

This clonotype was counted a few times. This chain links TRBV30 with TRBJ1-4, with a weak D call TRBD1 (5 bases). With 2 bases removed from V and 4 bases from J, the gap between germline ends came to 17 bases. In germline, CDR1 is GTSNPN, CDR2 SVGIG (reference sequence). This CDR3 contains 16 residues. CDR3 coding DNA: TGTGCCTGGAGTAGGGACTCTCCCCTTTATAATGAAAAACTGTTTTTT. It specifies CAWSRDSPLYNEKLFF.

This rearrangement joins TRBV20-1 to TRBJ1-1; a weak D match, TRBD1 (5 bases). Between the trimmed V and J ends, which lost 3 bases and 1 base, there was a span of 12 bases. Per germline, CDR1 DFQATT and CDR2 SNEGSKA (reference sequence). The CDR3 is made up of 14 amino acids. The CDR3 is CSASRGPKNTEAFF. For the CDR3, the DNA is TGCAGTGCTAGTAGGGGACCGAAGAACACTGAAGCTTTCTTT.

This clonotype has ten or more counts. This rearrangement joins TRBV19 to TRBJ1-2; D might be TRBD1 (5 bases). Trimming stripped 1 base from V and 7 bases from J, with 16 bases between. CDR3 size: 15 residues. Germline assignment: CDR1 LNHDA and CDR2 SQIVND (reference sequence). The CDR3 is CASSIVGQGLGGYTF. For the CDR3, the DNA is TGTGCCAGTAGTATAGTGGGCCAGGGTCTGGGTGGCTACACCTTC.

This clonotype has just a few counts. The CDR3: CASSPQDRGLAGELFF. The CDR3 nucleotides are TGTGCCAGCAGCCCGCAGGACAGGGGGCTGGCCGGGGAGCTGTTTTTT. The chain joins TRBV7-9 to TRBJ2-2; 11 bases are shared with TRBD1. CDR1 and CDR2 (germline): SEHNR, FQNEAQ (reference sequence). This CDR3 comprises 16 residues. Unmatched junction bases numbered 8, after V lost 5 bases and J lost 6 bases.

This clonotype was seen repeatedly, ten times or more. As DNA, the CDR3 is TGTGCCAGCAGCCAAGATGAGGTTAGTAGGATTCAGTACTTC. It yields the protein CASSQDEVSRIQYF. The chain recombines TRBV3-1 with TRBJ2-4; no clear D. Germline V CDR1 and CDR2: LGHDT, YNNKEL (reference sequence). This CDR3 has 14 residues. V was shortened by 0 bases and J by 10 bases, with 13 bases between the two germline ends.

This clonotype was detected ten times or more. The CDR3 DNA reads TGCAGCGTTGAGGCTGGGGCCAACGTCCTGACTTTC. Its translation is CSVEAGANVLTF. The chain carries TRBV29-1 and TRBJ2-6; D gene unclear. Trimming took off 3 bases at V and 2 bases at J, with 2 bases between the two ends. This CDR3 region has 12 residues. Germline assignment: CDR1 SQVTM and CDR2 ANQGSEA.

In its sample, this clonotype was seen a few times. The chain combines TRBV7-3 with TRBJ2-4, with D possibly TRBD2 on 5 matching bases. The CDR3 loop spans 20 amino acids. The V end lost 1 base, the J end lost 0 bases, and 22 bases lay between the germline ends. In germline, CDR1 is SGHTA, CDR2 FQGTGA. CDR3 DNA: TGTGCCAGCAGCTTAAAGACCTCTCTCCTAGGAGGCTTAGCCAAAAACATTCAGTACTTC. It codes for CASSLKTSLLGGLAKNIQYF.

This clonotype has at least ten counts. The chain joins TRBV12-3 or TRBV12-4 to TRBJ2-5; 9 bases map to TRBD2. The CDR3 extends over 18 amino acids. Unmatched junction bases numbered 17, after V lost 4 bases and J lost 5 bases. CDR3 sequence: CASSSGSRREGPRETQYF. The CDR3 coding sequence is TGTGCCAGCAGTTCGGGAAGTAGGCGGGAGGGCCCTCGGGAGACCCAGTACTTC.

In this sample, this clonotype turned up a few times. The V gene is TRBV5-1, the J gene TRBJ2-5; 16 positions agree with TRBD2. The V gene's germline CDR1 is SGHRS and CDR2 YFSETQ. The V segment lost 3 bases and the J segment 10 bases; nucleotides outside the gene matches: 24. This CDR3 comprises 21 residues. The CDR3 DNA sequence: TGCGCCAGCAGCTCTACAACCTACCTCCCGGGACTAGCGGGGGGGCGTGCAGTCCAGTACTTC. This sequence encodes CASSSTTYLPGLAGGRAVQYF.

Only a few counts were recorded for this clonotype. V usage is TRBV6-1 and J usage is TRBJ1-2, with unresolved D. V dropped 1 base and J dropped 4 bases, with 13 bases sitting between them. Per the germline V gene, CDR1 is MNHNS and CDR2 is SASEGT. There are 15 residues in the CDR3. In nucleotides, the CDR3 is TGTGCCAGCAGTGAAGTTAGTCAGACCCTCTATGGCTACACCTTC. Protein product: CASSEVSQTLYGYTF.

The chain employs TRBV19 and TRBJ1-5; D is ambiguous. The CDR3 runs to 15 residues. Looked up from germline, CDR1 is LNHDA and CDR2 is SQIVND (reference sequence). Trimming took off 5 bases at V and 3 bases at J, with 14 bases between the two ends. The CDR3 DNA is TGTGCCAGTAGTGGATCGGGATTGATCAATCAGCCCCAGCATTTT. Amino acids: CASSGSGLINQPQHF.

Of note for this clonotype: Because the CDR3 is missing its conserved closing phenylalanine or tryptophan, this is likely a read error. This CDR3 is CASSSWDSLETQYL. CDR3 bases: TGTGCCAGCAGTTCCTGGGACAGCCTAGAGACCCAGTACCTC. The rearrangement joins TRBV28 to TRBJ2-5, with TRBD1 matching over 7 bases. In germline, CDR1 is MDHEN, CDR2 SYDVKM. The CDR3 sequence is 14 residues long. Germline trimming cut 4 bases from V and 4 bases from J; bases unmatched to any gene: 6.

In its sample, this clonotype was seen many times. The rearrangement uses TRBV11-2 and TRBJ1-3, with 8 bases lining up with TRBD1. The CDR3 covers 19 residues. V lost 0 bases to trimming and J lost 0 bases; unmatched junction nucleotides: 10. Germline V CDR1 and CDR2: SGHAT, FQNNGV. The chain's CDR3 is CASSLDPLGQASSGNTIYF. The DNA of the CDR3 is TGTGCCAGCAGCTTAGATCCCTTGGGACAGGCGAGCTCTGGAAACACCATATATTTT.

As DNA, the CDR3 is TGTGCCACAAGGACTAGCGGGAGTGGGAACACCGGGGAGCTGTTTTTT. Translation gives CATRTSGSGNTGELFF. The J gene is TRBJ2-2, the V gene TRBV12-3 or TRBV12-4, with TRBD2 identical over 13 bases. The CDR3 has 16 residues. J lost 1 base, V lost 10 bases, and 6 bases had no gene match.

The chain combines TRBV19 with TRBJ1-6, with D possibly matching TRBD1 (5 bases). The CDR3 consists of 15 residues. V was cut by 5 bases and J by 3 bases, with 11 bases left in between. Looked up from germline, CDR1 is LNHDA and CDR2 is SQIVND (reference sequence). The CDR3 bases are TGTGCCAGTAGTGAGACAGCTTTCTATAATTCACCCCTCCACTTT. As protein: CASSETAFYNSPLHF.

Here the CDR3 reads CATRPGLAVYEQYF. CDR3 sequence (DNA): TGTGCCACCAGACCCGGACTAGCGGTCTACGAGCAGTACTTC. The chain carries TRBV24-1 and TRBJ2-7; 10 bases are shared with TRBD2. This CDR3 has 14 amino acids. The germline CDR1 and CDR2 sequences are KGHDR and SFDVKD. V was pared by 7 bases and J by 3 bases, with 5 bases of the junction left unmatched.

The rearrangement uses TRBV18 and TRBJ2-1, with 8 bases aligning to TRBD2. The CDR3 covers 16 residues. V lost 4 bases, J lost 2 bases, and 7 bases stayed unmatched. Germline V gene lookup returns CDR1 KGHSH and CDR2 LQKENI. The CDR3 coding sequence is TGTGCCAGCTCACTGGGGCAGCGGGGGACCTACAATGAGCAGTTCTTC. It yields the protein CASSLGQRGTYNEQFF. Together with reference TRBV18 and TRBJ2-1, the CDR3 gives the full variable domain: NAGVMQNPRHLVRRRGQEARLRCSPMKGHSHVYWYRQLPEEGLKFMVYLQKENIIDESGMPKERFSAEFPKEGPSILRIQQVVRGDSAAYFCASSLGQRGTYNEQFFGPGTRLTVL.

The V gene is TRBV2, the J gene TRBJ2-1, with 8 positions matching TRBD2. The ends lost 7 bases at V and 7 bases at J; junction bases unmatched: 9. The CDR3 sequence is 14 residues long. Germline CDR1 is SNHLY and CDR2 is FYNNEI. Written as DNA, the CDR3 is TGTGCCAGCACGGGGGGGCGACTAGTTAATGAGCAGTTCTTC. Its protein is CASTGGRLVNEQFF.

This clonotype was seen many times. The gene calls are TRBV28 and TRBJ1-5; 7 nucleotides agree with TRBD1. V gave up 3 bases and J gave up 7 bases; unmatched junction bases: 6. Germline V gene sequence: CDR1 MDHEN, CDR2 SYDVKM. This CDR3 contains 14 residues. In DNA form, the CDR3 reads TGTGCCAGCAGTTTCCCAGGGGGGTTACAGCCCCAGCATTTT. Translated: CASSFPGGLQPQHF.

Only one count was recorded for this clonotype. This CDR3 reads CASSIDPRQGVNEKLFF. CDR3 DNA sequence: TGTGCCAGTAGTATAGACCCTAGACAGGGAGTAAATGAAAAACTGTTTTTT. The chain couples TRBV19 to TRBJ1-4; 7 nucleotides match TRBD1. Germline V gene sequence: CDR1 LNHDA, CDR2 SQIVND (reference sequence). This CDR3 is 17 amino acids long. J lost 5 bases, V lost 0 bases, and 9 bases had no gene match. The full variable domain, its missing parts supplied by reference TRBV19 and TRBJ1-4, is DGGITQSPKYLFRKEGQNVTLSCEQNLNHDAMYWYRQDPGQGLRLIYYSQIVNDFQKGDIAEGYSVSREKKESFPLTVTSAQKNPTAFYLCASSIDPRQGVNEKLFFGSGTQLSVL.

This clonotype was counted at least ten times. The chain recombines TRBV27 with TRBJ1-6; D is undetermined. Germline loops: CDR1 MNHEY, CDR2 SMNVEV (reference sequence). The CDR3 contains 15 residues. V was clipped by 3 bases and J by 4 bases, with 10 bases between them. This chain's CDR3 is CASSFSTDYNSPLHF. CDR3 DNA: TGTGCCAGCAGTTTCTCGACGGATTATAATTCACCCCTCCACTTT.

The CDR3 protein is CSARDPRGGRNTYEQYF. Written as DNA, the CDR3 is TGCAGTGCTAGAGATCCTCGGGGCGGGAGGAACACCTACGAGCAGTACTTC. The chain couples TRBV20-1 to TRBJ2-7, with 8 bases identical to TRBD2. V dropped 0 bases and J dropped 2; count of bases not matched to a gene: 12. Germline V lookup: CDR1 DFQATT, CDR2 SNEGSKA (reference sequence). This CDR3 contains 17 residues.

Worth noting for this clonotype: A much larger clone sits a single nucleotide away, making a read error possible. The J gene is TRBJ1-4, the V gene TRBV10-3, with unresolved D. The CDR3 spans 13 residues. Germline V gene sequence: CDR1 ENHRY, CDR2 SYGVKD. CDR3 sequence (DNA): TGTGCCCTCAGTGCCCTTGGGGATGAAAAACTGTTTTTT. Its protein is CALSALGDEKLFF.

The chain couples TRBV19 to TRBJ1-5; 7 nucleotides match TRBD1. The CDR3 has 15 amino acids. Germline trimming cut 3 bases from V and 4 bases from J; bases unmatched to any gene: 6. Germline CDR1 is LNHDA and CDR2 is SQIVND (reference sequence). This CDR3 is CASSIGRGLNQPQHF. The CDR3 nucleotides are TGTGCCAGTAGTATCGGCAGGGGGTTAAATCAGCCCCAGCATTTT.